The 8 T cell receptor beta chains below come from one sample, sequenced in a study of cytomegalovirus exposure and HLA in healthy donors. Use of 60 Vbeta and 13 Jbeta primers characterized the PCR. Some clones are missing from TCRdb's copy, which holds only in-frame ones; the method was immunoSEQ multiplex PCR. The sample includes under 200,000 clones, approximately 71% of them seen just once. The source material was PBMCs. The receptors originated from a woman aged 18-35 years in good health and CMV-seropositive.

This clone was observed a single time. This chain uses TRBV5-1 with TRBJ1-2; no clear D. V lost 0 bases and J 3 bases, leaving 12 bases between the germline ends. This CDR3 has 15 amino acids. The V gene's germline CDR1 is SGHRS and CDR2 YFSETQ. CDR3 sequence reads: CASSLVRGRDYGYTF. The CDR3 DNA follows: TGCGCCAGCAGCTTGGTACGGGGTAGGGACTATGGCTACACCTTC.

This clone was picked up a small number of times. V is TRBV7-9 and J is TRBJ1-2; D gene uncertain. CDR3 length equals 14 residues. The V gene's germline CDR1 is SEHNR and CDR2 FQNEAQ (reference sequence). V lost 5 bases and J 3 bases, leaving 13 bases between the germline ends. The CDR3 here is CASSHYSEDYGYTF. CDR3 bases: TGTGCCAGCAGCCATTACTCCGAAGACTATGGCTACACCTTC.

The chain combines TRBV5-8 with TRBJ2-7; a possible D gene is TRBD1 (6 bases). V was cut by 2 bases and J by 6 bases, with 21 bases left in between. The CDR3 is 16 residues long. Germline CDR1 reads SGHTS; CDR2 reads YDEGEE. The CDR3 nucleotides are TGTGCCAGCAGCTTCAAAATCAGGGGATTGACACCCGAGCAGTACTTC. Protein product: CASSFKIRGLTPEQYF. The complete variable domain, with remaining parts taken from reference TRBV5-8 and TRBJ2-7, reads EAGVTQSPTHLIKTRGQQATLRCSPISGHTSVYWYQQALGLGLQFLLWYDEGEERNRGNFPPRFSGRQFPNYSSELNVNALELEDSALYLCASSFKIRGLTPEQYFGPGTRLTVT.

This clone has a count of ten or more. The chain joins TRBV4-3 to TRBJ2-7; possibly TRBD1 for D (6 bases). Trimming removed 0 bases at V and 4 bases at J, with 13 bases between. This CDR3 spans 15 amino acids. Germline V gene lookup returns CDR1 LGHNA and CDR2 YSLEER. Here the CDR3 reads CASSQDNAQGYEQYF. The CDR3 nucleotides read TGCGCCAGCAGCCAAGATAATGCCCAGGGGTACGAGCAGTACTTC.

This chain connects TRBV5-8 to TRBJ2-1; no clear D. Trimming shortened V by 2 bases and J by 5 bases, and 11 bases separated the two germline ends. This CDR3 comprises 14 residues. Per the germline V gene, CDR1 is SGHTS and CDR2 is YDEGEE. The DNA of the CDR3 is TGTGCCAGCAGCTTAACTTCTGTTAACAATGAGCAGTTCTTC. Encoded protein: CASSLTSVNNEQFF.

The chain joins TRBV5-1 to TRBJ1-1; TRBD1 agrees at 8 bases. V shed 4 bases, J shed 3 bases, and the junction held 17 bases outside the gene matches. Germline V CDR1 and CDR2: SGHRS, YFSETQ. This CDR3 comprises 18 residues. The CDR3 region is CASSLRPAGGLGDTEAFF. CDR3 nucleotide sequence: TGCGCCAGCAGCCTACGACCGGCAGGGGGCCTTGGGGACACTGAAGCTTTCTTT. The full variable domain, rest sourced from reference TRBV5-1 and TRBJ1-1, is KAGVTQTPRYLIKTRGQQVTLSCSPISGHRSVSWYQQTPGQGLQFLFEYFSETQRNKGNFPGRFSGRQFSNSRSEMNVSTLELGDSALYLCASSLRPAGGLGDTEAFFGQGTRLTVV.

The chain combines TRBV13 with TRBJ1-4; D may be TRBD1 (5 bases). With 4 bases removed from V and 0 bases from J, the gap between germline ends came to 18 bases. The CDR3 sequence is 18 residues long. The germline V gene has CDR1 PRHDT and CDR2 FYEKMQ (reference sequence). CDR3 residues: CASSSSDRFYATNEKLFF. CDR3 nucleotide sequence: TGTGCCAGCAGCTCCTCTGACAGATTTTATGCAACTAATGAAAAACTGTTTTTT.

Here the CDR3 DNA reads TGTGCCAGCAGCGTAAAACAAGAGACCCAGTACTTC. Translating it yields CASSVKQETQYF. The chain uses TRBV7-6 and TRBJ2-5, with D hard to call. The length of the CDR3 is 12 residues. Looked up from germline, CDR1 is SGHVS and CDR2 is FNYEAQ. V was clipped by 5 bases and J by 2 bases, with 6 bases between them.